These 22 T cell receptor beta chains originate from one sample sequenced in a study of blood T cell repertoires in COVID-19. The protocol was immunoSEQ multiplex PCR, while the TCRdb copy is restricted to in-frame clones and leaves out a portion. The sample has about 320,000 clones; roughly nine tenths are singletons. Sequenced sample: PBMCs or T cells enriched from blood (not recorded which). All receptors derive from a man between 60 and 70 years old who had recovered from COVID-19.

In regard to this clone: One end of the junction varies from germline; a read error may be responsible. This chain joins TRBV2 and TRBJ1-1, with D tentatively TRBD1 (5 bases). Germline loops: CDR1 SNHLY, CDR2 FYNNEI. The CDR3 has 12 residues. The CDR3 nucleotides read TGTGCCAGCAGTGAAGCGCTCGGGGGAGGAACCTTT. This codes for CASSEALGGGTF.

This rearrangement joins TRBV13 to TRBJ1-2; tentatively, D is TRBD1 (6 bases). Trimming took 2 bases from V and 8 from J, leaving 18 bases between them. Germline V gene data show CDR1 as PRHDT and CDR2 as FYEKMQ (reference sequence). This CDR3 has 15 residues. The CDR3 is CASSLPVGASGGYTF. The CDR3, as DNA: TGTGCCAGCAGCTTACCAGTGGGGGCATCAGGAGGCTACACCTTC.

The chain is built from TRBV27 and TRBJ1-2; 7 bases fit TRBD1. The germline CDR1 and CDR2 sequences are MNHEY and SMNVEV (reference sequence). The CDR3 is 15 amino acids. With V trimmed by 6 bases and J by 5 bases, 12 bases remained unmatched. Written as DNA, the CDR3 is TGTGCCAGCAGGCTCAACAGGGGCCTTGATTATGGCTACACCTTC. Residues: CASRLNRGLDYGYTF.

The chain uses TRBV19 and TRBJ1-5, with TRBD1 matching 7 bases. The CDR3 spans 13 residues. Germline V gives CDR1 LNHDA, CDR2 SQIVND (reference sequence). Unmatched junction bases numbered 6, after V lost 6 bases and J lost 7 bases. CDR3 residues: CASRQGRGQPQHF. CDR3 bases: TGTGCCAGTAGACAGGGGAGAGGACAGCCCCAGCATTTT.

The CDR3 DNA follows: TGTGCCAGCAGTGGGGCTTTGGGGGCGGGGAACACTGAAGCTTTCTTT. It yields the protein CASSGALGAGNTEAFF. The chain links TRBV28 to TRBJ1-1; D is perhaps TRBD1 (6 bases). The length of the CDR3 is 16 residues. Germline V CDR1 and CDR2: MDHEN, SYDVKM. The V gene lost 5 bases and the J gene lost 1 base, with 17 bases spanning the gap. Full variable domain (missing parts from reference TRBV28 and TRBJ1-1): DVKVTQSSRYLVKRTGEKVFLECVQDMDHENMFWYRQDPGLGLRLIYFSYDVKMKEKGDIPEGYSVSREKKERFSLILESASTNQTSMYLCASSGALGAGNTEAFFGQGTRLTVV.

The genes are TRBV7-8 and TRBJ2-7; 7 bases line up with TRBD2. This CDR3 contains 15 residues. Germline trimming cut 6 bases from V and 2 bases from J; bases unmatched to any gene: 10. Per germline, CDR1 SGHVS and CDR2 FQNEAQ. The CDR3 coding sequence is TGTGCCAGCAGAGTTGGAGCGGGAACGACCTACGAGCAGTACTTC. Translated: CASRVGAGTTYEQYF.

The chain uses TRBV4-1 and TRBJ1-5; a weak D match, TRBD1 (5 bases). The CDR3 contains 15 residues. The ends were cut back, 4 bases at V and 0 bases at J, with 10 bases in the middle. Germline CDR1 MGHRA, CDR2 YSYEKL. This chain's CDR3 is CASSLRDYSNQPQHF. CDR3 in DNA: TGCGCCAGCAGCCTAAGGGACTATAGCAATCAGCCCCAGCATTTT.

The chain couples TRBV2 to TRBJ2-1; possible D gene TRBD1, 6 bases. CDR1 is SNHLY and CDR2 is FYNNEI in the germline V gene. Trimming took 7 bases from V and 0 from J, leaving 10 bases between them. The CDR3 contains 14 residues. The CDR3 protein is CASKEDSSYNEQFF. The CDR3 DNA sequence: TGTGCCAGCAAGGAGGACAGCTCCTACAATGAGCAGTTCTTC.

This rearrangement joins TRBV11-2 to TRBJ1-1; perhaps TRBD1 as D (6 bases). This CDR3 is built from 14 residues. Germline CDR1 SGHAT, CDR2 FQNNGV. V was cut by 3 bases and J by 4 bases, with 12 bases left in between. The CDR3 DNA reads TGTGCCAGCAGCTTGACAGGCAGCAGCACTGAAGCTTTCTTT. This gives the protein CASSLTGSSTEAFF.

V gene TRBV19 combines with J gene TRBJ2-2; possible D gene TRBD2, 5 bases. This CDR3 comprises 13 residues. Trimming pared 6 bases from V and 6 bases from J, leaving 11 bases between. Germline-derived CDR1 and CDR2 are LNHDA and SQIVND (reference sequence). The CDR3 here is CASRRAGAGELFF. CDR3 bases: TGTGCCAGTAGGCGAGCCGGGGCCGGGGAGCTGTTTTTT.

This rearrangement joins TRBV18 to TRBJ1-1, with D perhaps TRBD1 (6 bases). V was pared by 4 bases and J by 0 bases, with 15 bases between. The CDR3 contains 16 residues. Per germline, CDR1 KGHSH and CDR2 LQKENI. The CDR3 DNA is TGTGCCAGCTCACACCGGGACAAGGGTATGAACACTGAAGCTTTCTTT. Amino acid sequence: CASSHRDKGMNTEAFF. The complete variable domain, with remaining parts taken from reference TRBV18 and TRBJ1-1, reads NAGVMQNPRHLVRRRGQEARLRCSPMKGHSHVYWYRQLPEEGLKFMVYLQKENIIDESGMPKERFSAEFPKEGPSILRIQQVVRGDSAAYFCASSHRDKGMNTEAFFGQGTRLTVV.

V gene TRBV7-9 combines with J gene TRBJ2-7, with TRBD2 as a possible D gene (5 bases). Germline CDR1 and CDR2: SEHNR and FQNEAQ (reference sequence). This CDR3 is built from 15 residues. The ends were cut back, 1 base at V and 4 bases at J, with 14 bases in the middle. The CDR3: CASSLVVDLVYEQYF. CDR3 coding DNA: TGTGCCAGCAGCTTAGTTGTGGACTTGGTGTACGAGCAGTACTTC. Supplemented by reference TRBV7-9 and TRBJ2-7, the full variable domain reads DTGVSQNPRHKITKRGQNVTFRCDPISEHNRLYWYRQTLGQGPEFLTYFQNEAQLEKSRLLSDRFSAERPKGSFSTLEIQRTEQGDSAMYLCASSLVVDLVYEQYFGPGTRLTVT.

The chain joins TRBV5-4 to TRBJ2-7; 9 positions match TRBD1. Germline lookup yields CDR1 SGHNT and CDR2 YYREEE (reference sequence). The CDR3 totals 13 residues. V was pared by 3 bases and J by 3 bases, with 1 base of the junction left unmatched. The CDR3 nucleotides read TGTGCCAGCAGCTGGGGACAGGGCTACGAGCAGTACTTC. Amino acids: CASSWGQGYEQYF.

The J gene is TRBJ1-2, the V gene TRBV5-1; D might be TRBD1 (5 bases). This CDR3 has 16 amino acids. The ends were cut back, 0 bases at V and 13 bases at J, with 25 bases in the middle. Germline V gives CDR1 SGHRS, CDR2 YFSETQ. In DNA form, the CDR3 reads TGCGCCAGCAGCTTGGCCGTAGGTGGACGCGGGGACTTCTTCACCTTC. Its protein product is CASSLAVGGRGDFFTF. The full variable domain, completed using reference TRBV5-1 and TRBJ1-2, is KAGVTQTPRYLIKTRGQQVTLSCSPISGHRSVSWYQQTPGQGLQFLFEYFSETQRNKGNFPGRFSGRQFSNSRSEMNVSTLELGDSALYLCASSLAVGGRGDFFTFGSGTRLTVV.

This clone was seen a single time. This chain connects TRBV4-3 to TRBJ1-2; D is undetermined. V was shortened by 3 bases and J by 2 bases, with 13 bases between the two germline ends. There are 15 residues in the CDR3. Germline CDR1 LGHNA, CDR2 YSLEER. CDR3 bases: TGCGCCAGCAGCCAGCACCTGACTGGCAACTATGGCTACACCTTC. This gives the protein CASSQHLTGNYGYTF.

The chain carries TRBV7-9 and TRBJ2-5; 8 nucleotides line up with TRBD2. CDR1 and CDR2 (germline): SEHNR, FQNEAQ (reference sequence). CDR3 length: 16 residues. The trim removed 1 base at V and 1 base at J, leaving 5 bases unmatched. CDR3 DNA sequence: TGTGCCAGCAGCTTAGGAGCGGGGGCTAGCCAAGAGACCCAGTACTTC. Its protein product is CASSLGAGASQETQYF.

CDR3 protein: CASSQGGGMTDTQYF. CDR3 coding DNA: TGCGCCAGCAGCCAGGGCGGGGGTATGACAGATACGCAGTATTTT. The chain carries TRBV4-3 and TRBJ2-3; 7 bases match TRBD2. Per the germline V gene, CDR1 is LGHNA and CDR2 is YSLEER. Germline trimming cut 3 bases from V and 3 bases from J; bases unmatched to any gene: 6. This CDR3 has 15 residues.

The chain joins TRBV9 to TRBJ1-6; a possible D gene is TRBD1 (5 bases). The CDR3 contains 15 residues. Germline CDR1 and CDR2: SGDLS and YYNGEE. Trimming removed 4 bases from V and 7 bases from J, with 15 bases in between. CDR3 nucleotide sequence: TGTGCCAGCAGCTCGGACAAGGGAACAAATTCACCCCTCCACTTT. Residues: CASSSDKGTNSPLHF.

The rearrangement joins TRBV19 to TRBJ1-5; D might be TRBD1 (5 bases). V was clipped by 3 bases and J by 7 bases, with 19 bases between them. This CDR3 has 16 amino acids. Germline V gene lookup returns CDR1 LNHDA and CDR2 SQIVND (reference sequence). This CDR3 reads CASSIARSSRGQPQHF. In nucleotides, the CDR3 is TGTGCCAGTAGTATCGCGCGCTCTTCCCGGGGGCAGCCCCAGCATTTT.

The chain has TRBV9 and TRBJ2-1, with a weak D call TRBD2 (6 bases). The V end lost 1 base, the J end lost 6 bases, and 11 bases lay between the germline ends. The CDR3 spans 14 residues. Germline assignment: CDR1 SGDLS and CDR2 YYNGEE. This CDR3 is CASSVTSQTNEQFF. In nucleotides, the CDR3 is TGTGCCAGCAGCGTAACTAGCCAGACCAATGAGCAGTTCTTC.

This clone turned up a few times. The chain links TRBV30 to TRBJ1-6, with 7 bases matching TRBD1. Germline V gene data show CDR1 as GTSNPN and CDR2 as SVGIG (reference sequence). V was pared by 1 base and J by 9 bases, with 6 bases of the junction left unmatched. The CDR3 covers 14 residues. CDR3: CAWSDRGAGSPLHF. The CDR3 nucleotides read TGTGCCTGGAGTGACAGGGGAGCGGGTTCACCCCTCCACTTT.

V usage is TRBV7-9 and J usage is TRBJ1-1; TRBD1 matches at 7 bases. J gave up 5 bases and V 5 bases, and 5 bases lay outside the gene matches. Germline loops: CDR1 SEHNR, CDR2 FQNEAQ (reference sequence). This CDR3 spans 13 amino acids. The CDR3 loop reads CASSLTGETEAFF. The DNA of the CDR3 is TGTGCCAGCAGCCTTACAGGGGAAACTGAAGCTTTCTTT.